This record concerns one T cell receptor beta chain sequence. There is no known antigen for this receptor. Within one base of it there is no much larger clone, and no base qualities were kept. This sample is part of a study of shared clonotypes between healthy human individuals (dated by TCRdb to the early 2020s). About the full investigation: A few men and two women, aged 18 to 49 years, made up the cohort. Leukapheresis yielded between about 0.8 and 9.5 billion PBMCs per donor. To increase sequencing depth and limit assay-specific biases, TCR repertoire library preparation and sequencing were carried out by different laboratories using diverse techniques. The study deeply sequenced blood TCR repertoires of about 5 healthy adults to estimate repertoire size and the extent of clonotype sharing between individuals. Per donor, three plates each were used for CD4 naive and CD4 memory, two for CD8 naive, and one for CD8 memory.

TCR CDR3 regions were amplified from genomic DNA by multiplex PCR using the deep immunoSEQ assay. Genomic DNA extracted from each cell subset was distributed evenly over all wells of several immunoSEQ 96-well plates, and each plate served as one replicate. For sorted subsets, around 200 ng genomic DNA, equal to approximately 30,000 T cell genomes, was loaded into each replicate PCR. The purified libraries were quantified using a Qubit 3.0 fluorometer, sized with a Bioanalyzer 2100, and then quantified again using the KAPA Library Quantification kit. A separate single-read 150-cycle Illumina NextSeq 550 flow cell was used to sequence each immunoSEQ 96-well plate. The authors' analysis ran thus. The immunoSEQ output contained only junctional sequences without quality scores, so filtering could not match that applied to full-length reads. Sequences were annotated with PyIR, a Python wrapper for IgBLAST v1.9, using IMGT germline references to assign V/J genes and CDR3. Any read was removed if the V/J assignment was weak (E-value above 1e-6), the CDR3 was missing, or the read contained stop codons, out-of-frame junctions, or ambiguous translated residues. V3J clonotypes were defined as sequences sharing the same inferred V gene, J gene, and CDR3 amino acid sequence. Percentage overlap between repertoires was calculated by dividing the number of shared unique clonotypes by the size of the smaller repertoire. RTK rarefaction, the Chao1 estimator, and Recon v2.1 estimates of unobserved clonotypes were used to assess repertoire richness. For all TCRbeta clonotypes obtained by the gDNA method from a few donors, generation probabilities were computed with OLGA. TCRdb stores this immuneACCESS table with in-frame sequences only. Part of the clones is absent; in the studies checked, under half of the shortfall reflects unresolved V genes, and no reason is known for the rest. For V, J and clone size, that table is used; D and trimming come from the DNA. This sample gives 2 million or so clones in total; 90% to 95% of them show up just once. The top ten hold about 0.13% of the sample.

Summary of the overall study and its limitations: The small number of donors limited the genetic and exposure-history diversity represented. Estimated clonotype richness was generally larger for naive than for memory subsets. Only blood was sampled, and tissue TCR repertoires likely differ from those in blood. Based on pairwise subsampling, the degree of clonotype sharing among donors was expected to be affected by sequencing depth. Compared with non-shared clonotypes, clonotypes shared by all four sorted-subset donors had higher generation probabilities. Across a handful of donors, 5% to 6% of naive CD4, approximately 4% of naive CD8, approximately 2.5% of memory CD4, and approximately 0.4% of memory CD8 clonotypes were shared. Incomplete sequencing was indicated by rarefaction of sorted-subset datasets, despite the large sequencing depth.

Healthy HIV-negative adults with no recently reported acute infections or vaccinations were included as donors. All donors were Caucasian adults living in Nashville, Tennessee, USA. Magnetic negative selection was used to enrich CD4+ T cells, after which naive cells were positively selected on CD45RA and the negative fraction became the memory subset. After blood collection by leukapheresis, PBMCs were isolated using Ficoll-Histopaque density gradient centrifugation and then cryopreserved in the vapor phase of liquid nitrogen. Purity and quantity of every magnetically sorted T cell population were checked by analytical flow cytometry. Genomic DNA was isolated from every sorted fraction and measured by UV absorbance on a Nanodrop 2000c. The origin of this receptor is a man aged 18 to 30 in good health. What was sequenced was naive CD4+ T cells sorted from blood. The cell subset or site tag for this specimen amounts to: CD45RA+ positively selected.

The CDR3 sequence is CAWSVQAGGADTQYF. In nucleotide form, the sequence is TGTGCCTGGAGTGTACAAGCGGGAGGGGCAGATACGCAGTATTTT. The sequence is built from TRBV30 and TRBJ2-3, and 10 junctional nucleotides match TRBD2. The CDR3 starts with the cysteine, ends with the phenylalanine, and has 15 residues. Only CDR3 DNA remains: 45 bases, in frame from the first base. V ends up 0 bases short and J 4 bases short, with an unmatched junction base count of 4. Looking up the germline V gene (reference sequence) yields CDR1 GTSNPN and CDR2 SVGIG.